These 31 T cell receptor beta chains were sequenced from one sample in a study of shared clonotypes between healthy human individuals. The protocol was immunoSEQ multiplex PCR, while the TCRdb copy is restricted to in-frame clones and leaves out a portion. The sample lists 2 million to 2.5 million clones; 85% to 95% were seen once. Sequencing input: naive CD4+ T cells from PBMCs. Subset meaning: CD45RA+ positively selected. These receptors were obtained from a man between 18 and 29 years old in good health. Some clones in this sample may be carry-over from other donors' samples.

This chain joins TRBV5-5 and TRBJ2-5, with D perhaps assigned TRBD1 or TRBD2 (5 bases each). This CDR3 comprises 14 residues. Trimming took 2 bases from V and 5 from J, leaving 13 bases between them. CDR1 SGHKS and CDR2 YYEKEE come from the germline V gene (reference sequence). The DNA for the CDR3 is TGTGCCAGCAGCTTTAGGGGCGAGGGGGAGACCCAGTACTTC. Encoded protein: CASSFRGEGETQYF.

The J gene is TRBJ2-6, the V gene TRBV19; D is possibly TRBD2 (6 bases). V lost 3 bases and J 13 bases, leaving 28 bases between the germline ends. Germline V CDR1 and CDR2: LNHDA, SQIVND (reference sequence). The CDR3 extends over 18 amino acids. CDR3 in amino acids: CASSILGTFYGGSEVLTF. The CDR3 DNA reads as TGTGCCAGTAGTATTTTGGGAACCTTCTACGGGGGATCGGAGGTCCTGACTTTC.

The chain is built from TRBV18 and TRBJ2-2, with 7 bases lining up with TRBD2. The V gene's germline CDR1 is KGHSH and CDR2 LQKENI. V lost 8 bases to trimming and J lost 4 bases; unmatched junction nucleotides: 7. The CDR3 has 14 residues. The CDR3 here is CASPRDYSTGELFF. DNA for the CDR3: TGTGCCAGCCCCCGGGACTACTCCACCGGGGAGCTGTTTTTT.

This clone was seen a handful of times. The chain employs TRBV6-1 and TRBJ1-5; D may be TRBD1 (5 bases). The CDR3 totals 14 residues. The V gene's germline CDR1 is MNHNS and CDR2 SASEGT. Trimming removed 3 bases from V and 1 base from J, with 7 bases in between. In DNA, the CDR3 is TGTGCCAGCAGTGAGAGGGGAAGCAATCAGCCCCAGCATTTT. This encodes CASSERGSNQPQHF.

A word on this clone: This specimen includes other DNA sequences encoding the same CDR3. The chain employs TRBV19 and TRBJ2-5, with D tentatively TRBD1 (5 bases). The V end was cut by 1 base, the J end by 3 bases, with 9 bases between. Germline V lookup: CDR1 LNHDA, CDR2 SQIVND (reference sequence). This CDR3 contains 14 residues. The CDR3 nucleotides are TGTGCCAGTAGTATAGGGGGCGGTGAAGAGACCCAGTACTTC. It specifies CASSIGGGEETQYF.

The chain couples TRBV5-6 to TRBJ1-4; 7 nucleotides agree with TRBD1. CDR3 size: 15 residues. Per the germline V gene, CDR1 is SGHDT and CDR2 is YYEEEE. V shed 4 bases, J shed 8 bases, and the junction held 11 bases outside the gene matches. CDR3 nucleotide sequence: TGTGCCAGCAGCCTCGGGACAGCAGATTCCGAAAAACTGTTTTTT. It translates to CASSLGTADSEKLFF.

The sample holds a few counts of this clone. The chain links TRBV2 to TRBJ2-2, with D uncertain. V lost 6 bases, J lost 7 bases, and 6 bases lay in between. The CDR3 has 11 residues. Germline V gene sequence: CDR1 SNHLY, CDR2 FYNNEI. The CDR3 region is CASRSNGELFF. CDR3 nucleotide sequence: TGTGCCAGCAGGTCTAACGGGGAGCTGTTTTTT.

The table lists this clone with a count of one. The V gene is TRBV4-1, the J gene TRBJ2-1; TRBD2 agrees at 14 bases. The CDR3 contains 17 residues. Germline loops: CDR1 MGHRA, CDR2 YSYEKL. The trim removed 4 bases at V and 8 bases at J, leaving 10 bases unmatched. The CDR3 nucleotides read TGCGCCAGCAGCCGGGGCCCCGGGACTAGCGGGAGAGATGAGCAGTTCTTC. Protein: CASSRGPGTSGRDEQFF.

This rearrangement joins TRBV6-5 to TRBJ1-1; D possibly corresponds to TRBD1 (6 bases). V gave up 0 bases and J gave up 1 base, with 9 bases separating them. CDR3 length: 15 residues. The V gene's germline CDR1 is MNHEY and CDR2 SVGAGI. CDR3 bases: TGTGCCAGCAGTTACTCGGGGGGCCGGAACACTGAAGCTTTCTTT. Protein product: CASSYSGGRNTEAFF.

The J gene is TRBJ1-5, the V gene TRBV15; D not certain. This CDR3 is 15 amino acids long. CDR1 is LNHNV, CDR2 YYDKDF, per germline (reference sequence). V shed 6 bases and J shed 6 bases, with 18 bases lying between them. The CDR3 spells CATRSLDAESQPQHF. CDR3 bases: TGTGCCACCAGATCTTTGGACGCCGAAAGTCAGCCCCAGCATTTT.

This clone appeared once. The CDR3 nucleotides read TGTGCCAGCAGCTTACGGTCGGCGGACTATGGCTACACCTTC. Its protein is CASSLRSADYGYTF. The chain couples TRBV7-2 to TRBJ1-2; no clear D. The CDR3 contains 14 residues. Trimming took 2 bases from V and 3 from J, leaving 10 bases between them. Germline V gene lookup returns CDR1 SGHTA and CDR2 FQGNSA. Looking up the rest from reference TRBV7-2 and TRBJ1-2 gives the full variable domain: GAGVSQSPSNKVTEKGKDVELRCDPISGHTALYWYRQSLGQGLEFLIYFQGNSAPDKSGLPSDRFSAERTGGSVSTLTIQRTQQEDSAVYLCASSLRSADYGYTFGSGTRLTVV.

The rearrangement joins TRBV15 to TRBJ2-7; D call uncertain. This CDR3 is 15 amino acids long. The germline V gene has CDR1 LNHNV and CDR2 YYDKDF (reference sequence). Trimming took 0 bases from V and 5 from J, leaving 14 bases between them. The CDR3 DNA reads TGTGCCACCAGCAGAGATAAAGGAAGAAAGGACGAGCAGTACTTC. It yields the protein CATSRDKGRKDEQYF.

The genes are TRBV27 and TRBJ2-7; TRBD2 matches 8 bases. Germline V gene lookup returns CDR1 MNHEY and CDR2 SMNVEV (reference sequence). This CDR3 region has 11 residues. The junction had 3 bases not matched to a gene; V was cut back by 11 bases and J by 3 bases. CDR3 residues: CAGRGGYEQYF. In nucleotides, the CDR3 is TGTGCCGGCCGGGGGGGCTACGAGCAGTACTTC.

This chain uses TRBV6-1 with TRBJ2-5, with D unresolved. The germline V gene has CDR1 MNHNS and CDR2 SASEGT. Trimming removed 6 bases at V and 5 bases at J, with 13 bases between. CDR3 length equals 13 residues. The CDR3 region is CASSLLPTETQYF. The CDR3 DNA reads TGTGCCAGCAGCCTACTCCCAACGGAGACCCAGTACTTC.

A single count supports this clone. The rearrangement links TRBV27 to TRBJ1-2; D perhaps matches TRBD1 (5 bases). V was clipped by 2 bases and J by 3 bases, with 16 bases between them. CDR1 is MNHEY and CDR2 is SMNVEV in the germline V gene (reference sequence). The CDR3 has 16 amino acids. This CDR3 is CASSLRAGRGYYGYTF. The CDR3 nucleotides are TGTGCCAGCAGTTTAAGAGCAGGGCGGGGGTACTATGGCTACACCTTC.

This clone showed up just once. The genes are TRBV30 and TRBJ2-5; D perhaps matches TRBD1 (5 bases). V dropped 4 bases and J dropped 2 bases, with 11 bases sitting between them. Germline values: CDR1 GTSNPN, CDR2 SVGIG (reference sequence). The CDR3 is made up of 13 amino acids. The CDR3 nucleotides are TGTGCCTGGAATGGGGCCCTACAAGAGACCCAGTACTTC. This translates into CAWNGALQETQYF.

V usage is TRBV14 and J usage is TRBJ2-1; 9 bases are shared with TRBD1. The V gene's germline CDR1 is SGHDN and CDR2 FVKESK. There are 15 residues in the CDR3. After removal of 4 bases from V and 7 bases from J, the junction contained 8 bases not matched to a gene. The CDR3 DNA sequence: TGTGCCAGCAGCCGATTCGGACAGGGGCGGAATGAGCAGTTCTTC. It is translated as CASSRFGQGRNEQFF.

V and J are TRBV28 and TRBJ2-1; 16 bases map to TRBD2. The junction had 6 bases not matched to a gene; V was cut back by 10 bases and J by 6 bases. The germline V gene has CDR1 MDHEN and CDR2 SYDVKM. This CDR3 contains 15 residues. The CDR3 coding sequence is TGTGCCATCGGGACTAGCGGGAGGGCCAGCAATGAGCAGTTCTTC. Its protein product is CAIGTSGRASNEQFF.

J is TRBJ1-5 and V is TRBV19; no clear D. Germline-derived CDR1 and CDR2 are LNHDA and SQIVND (reference sequence). The V and J ends lost 2 bases and 2 bases respectively, with 10 bases between them. The CDR3 has 15 residues. CDR3 region: CASSIFGARNQPQHF. CDR3 nucleotide sequence: TGTGCCAGTAGTATATTCGGAGCTCGCAATCAGCCCCAGCATTTT.

The chain has TRBV11-2 and TRBJ2-3; D ambiguous. Looked up from germline, CDR1 is SGHAT and CDR2 is FQNNGV. Trimming cost V 7 bases and J 0 bases, with 14 bases left between them. The CDR3 runs 15 residues. The CDR3 region is CASTRGGGSTDTQYF. The CDR3 DNA sequence: TGTGCCAGCACCCGAGGCGGCGGAAGCACAGATACGCAGTATTTT.

This clone was observed a handful of times. The rearrangement joins TRBV6-5 to TRBJ1-1; D is uncertain. Germline assignment: CDR1 MNHEY and CDR2 SVGAGI. V was pared by 8 bases and J by 1 base, with 11 bases between. This CDR3 has 13 amino acids. CDR3 DNA sequence: TGTGCCAGCCGGGGTCGGAGGAACACTGAAGCTTTCTTT. Amino acids: CASRGRRNTEAFF.

The chain employs TRBV7-2 and TRBJ2-1; 8 bases agree with TRBD2. With 1 base clipped from V and 12 bases from J, the junction kept 17 bases outside the gene matches. The CDR3 spans 17 residues. The germline gives CDR1 SGHTA, CDR2 FQGNSA. CDR3 residues: CASSLGPSSGSRLGQFF. Written as DNA, the CDR3 is TGTGCCAGCAGCTTAGGACCCTCTAGCGGGTCTAGATTGGGGCAGTTCTTC.

V usage is TRBV6-1 and J usage is TRBJ2-5, with D tentatively TRBD2 (6 bases). The germline gives CDR1 MNHNS, CDR2 SASEGT. Trimming stripped 5 bases from V and 3 bases from J, with 10 bases between. The CDR3 sequence is 13 residues long. CDR3: CASSRGLKETQYF. The CDR3 coding sequence is TGTGCCAGCAGTAGGGGACTCAAAGAGACCCAGTACTTC.

The chain links TRBV18 to TRBJ2-5; 7 nucleotides line up with TRBD1. From germline, CDR1 is KGHSH and CDR2 LQKENI. Trimming removed 4 bases from V and 1 base from J; junction bases left unmatched: 3. This CDR3 is 14 amino acids long. This chain's CDR3 is CASSRTGVQETQYF. The CDR3 DNA follows: TGTGCCAGCTCACGTACAGGGGTCCAAGAGACCCAGTACTTC.

The chain joins TRBV5-1 to TRBJ2-7; TRBD2 matches at 7 bases. Germline V gene lookup returns CDR1 SGHRS and CDR2 YFSETQ. The CDR3 contains 15 residues. The junction had 14 bases not matched to a gene; V was cut back by 4 bases and J by 7 bases. The CDR3 DNA sequence: TGCGCCAGCAGCCCGTTAGCGGGTGCGGGTGGTGAGCAGTACTTC. Its protein product is CASSPLAGAGGEQYF. The full variable domain, completed using reference TRBV5-1 and TRBJ2-7, is KAGVTQTPRYLIKTRGQQVTLSCSPISGHRSVSWYQQTPGQGLQFLFEYFSETQRNKGNFPGRFSGRQFSNSRSEMNVSTLELGDSALYLCASSPLAGAGGEQYFGPGTRLTVT.

The chain uses TRBV6-5 and TRBJ2-5, with D perhaps matching TRBD1 (6 bases). With 2 bases removed from V and 0 bases from J, the gap between germline ends came to 10 bases. From germline, CDR1 is MNHEY and CDR2 SVGAGI. The CDR3 sequence is 15 residues long. CDR3: CASSYGGRDQETQYF. The CDR3 coding sequence is TGTGCCAGCAGTTACGGGGGCCGGGACCAAGAGACCCAGTACTTC.

The V and J genes are TRBV15 and TRBJ2-5, with D perhaps assigned TRBD1 or TRBD2 (5 bases each). Trimming removed 0 bases at V and 7 bases at J, with 18 bases between. This CDR3 region has 16 residues. Looked up from germline, CDR1 is LNHNV and CDR2 is YYDKDF (reference sequence). This CDR3 reads CATSRDLGSYGGTQYF. The CDR3 DNA reads as TGTGCCACCAGCAGAGATTTGGGGTCCTATGGGGGGACCCAGTACTTC.

The V gene is TRBV28, the J gene TRBJ1-1; 8 nucleotides match TRBD1. There are 16 residues in the CDR3. Germline V lookup: CDR1 MDHEN, CDR2 SYDVKM. The V segment lost 4 bases and the J segment 2 bases; nucleotides outside the gene matches: 9. The CDR3 DNA sequence: TGTGCCAGCAGTTCCCCCGGGACAGGTTTAAACACTGAAGCTTTCTTT. This encodes CASSSPGTGLNTEAFF.

This chain links TRBV19 with TRBJ2-7; TRBD2 matches at 7 bases. J gave up 2 bases and V 2 bases, and 9 bases lay outside the gene matches. The germline CDR1 and CDR2 sequences are LNHDA and SQIVND (reference sequence). The length of the CDR3 is 16 residues. The CDR3 loop reads CASSIFGGSDTYEQYF. DNA for the CDR3: TGTGCCAGTAGTATATTTGGCGGGAGTGACACCTACGAGCAGTACTTC.

This clone was recorded only once. The CDR3 DNA follows: TGTGCCAGCAGTGAAGTAGCAGGATCCAGCACAGATACGCAGTATTTT. The encoded protein is CASSEVAGSSTDTQYF. The chain joins TRBV6-1 to TRBJ2-3; D gene uncertain. CDR1 is MNHNS and CDR2 is SASEGT in the germline V gene. With 1 base removed from V and 0 bases from J, the gap between germline ends came to 11 bases. The CDR3 is 16 residues long.

The chain links TRBV7-2 to TRBJ2-5; 9 bases fit TRBD1. V was pared by 6 bases and J by 11 bases, with 10 bases of the junction left unmatched. This CDR3 contains 13 residues. Germline V lookup: CDR1 SGHTA, CDR2 FQGNSA. For the CDR3, the DNA is TGTGCCAGCAGAGGGACAGGGATGGGGGAGCAGTACTTC. This sequence encodes CASRGTGMGEQYF.